Presented here are 15 T cell receptor beta chains from one specimen sequenced in a study of cytomegalovirus exposure and HLA in healthy donors. The table came from immunoSEQ multiplex PCR; TCRdb's copy has only in-frame clones and leaves some out. The sample lists roughly 200,000 clones, approximately 86% seen once, with more than 5.5% in the top ten. The material sequenced was PBMCs. These receptors originate from a man younger than 40 in good health and CMV-seropositive.

This clone was seen only once. The rearrangement joins TRBV27 to TRBJ2-3; 8 bases agree with TRBD1. The V segment lost 4 bases and the J segment 3 bases; nucleotides outside the gene matches: 6. In germline, CDR1 is MNHEY, CDR2 SMNVEV (reference sequence). The CDR3 is 15 residues long. The CDR3 DNA reads as TGTGCCAGCAGTTCATACAGGGGGAGGACAGATACGCAGTATTTT. Its protein product is CASSSYRGRTDTQYF.

The chain has TRBV7-9 and TRBJ1-1; TRBD1 is a possible D gene (6 bases). V dropped 10 bases and J dropped 1 base, with 22 bases sitting between them. Germline V CDR1 and CDR2: SEHNR, FQNEAQ (reference sequence). There are 16 residues in the CDR3. CDR3 DNA: TGTGCCATCGATCACTCTCTCGGGACACAGAACACTGAAGCTTTCTTT. Translating gives CAIDHSLGTQNTEAFF.

The V and J genes are TRBV7-3 and TRBJ2-2, with 7 bases that match TRBD2. V shed 3 bases and J 5 bases; nucleotides not matched to a gene: 3. Per germline, CDR1 SGHTA and CDR2 FQGTGA. The CDR3 has 14 residues. The CDR3 spells CASSFSAGTGELFF. In DNA, the CDR3 is TGTGCCAGCAGCTTCTCAGCGGGGACCGGGGAGCTGTTTTTT.

The chain couples TRBV11-2 to TRBJ2-7; the D is unclear. The CDR3 is made up of 15 amino acids. V was trimmed by 0 bases and J by 4 bases, leaving 13 bases between them. Germline V CDR1 and CDR2: SGHAT, FQNNGV. This chain's CDR3 is CASSLDLLGVYEQYF. DNA for the CDR3: TGTGCCAGCAGCTTAGATCTCCTTGGGGTGTACGAGCAGTACTTC.

This clone occurred a few times. The CDR3 here is CASSPDILNTEAFF. In nucleotides, the CDR3 is TGTGCCAGCAGCCCCGACATTCTGAACACTGAAGCTTTCTTT. V usage is TRBV5-6 and J usage is TRBJ1-1, with unresolved D. Looked up from germline, CDR1 is SGHDT and CDR2 is YYEEEE. V was pared by 4 bases and J by 0 bases, with 10 bases between. The CDR3 spans 14 residues.

The chain couples TRBV5-1 to TRBJ1-1; the D gene is possibly TRBD1 (5 bases). Trimming took off 0 bases at V and 1 base at J, with 13 bases between the two ends. The CDR3 totals 16 residues. Germline V gene data show CDR1 as SGHRS and CDR2 as YFSETQ. CDR3 coding DNA: TGCGCCAGCAGCTTGGCCGTTTTGGGGGAGAACACTGAAGCTTTCTTT. Its protein is CASSLAVLGENTEAFF.

The genes are TRBV5-4 and TRBJ2-7, with 9 bases matching TRBD2. After removal of 0 bases from V and 6 bases from J, the junction contained 4 bases not matched to a gene. This CDR3 comprises 14 residues. CDR1 and CDR2 (germline): SGHNT, YYREEE (reference sequence). CDR3 DNA: TGTGCCAGCAGCTTGGCTAGCGGGACGGTCGAGCAGTACTTC. It is translated as CASSLASGTVEQYF.

V usage is TRBV11-2 and J usage is TRBJ1-4; 7 bases map to TRBD1. This CDR3 is built from 14 residues. The trim removed 5 bases at V and 6 bases at J, leaving 6 bases unmatched. Germline V gives CDR1 SGHAT, CDR2 FQNNGV. As DNA, the CDR3 is TGTGCCAGCAGCCCGGACAGGATTCATGAAAAACTGTTTTTT. Translated, it gives CASSPDRIHEKLFF.

The chain combines TRBV4-1 with TRBJ1-1; TRBD1 matches at 7 bases. This CDR3 contains 15 residues. Looked up from germline, CDR1 is MGHRA and CDR2 is YSYEKL. The J segment lost 5 bases and the V segment lost 3 bases, leaving 9 bases of the junction unmatched. The CDR3 region is CASSQDVLQGTEAFF. CDR3 nucleotides: TGCGCCAGCAGCCAGGACGTTCTACAGGGGACTGAAGCTTTCTTT.

The V gene is TRBV27, the J gene TRBJ2-1; TRBD2 matches at 10 bases. The germline CDR1 and CDR2 sequences are MNHEY and SMNVEV (reference sequence). V trimming: 11 bases; J trimming: 0 bases; junction bases outside the gene matches: 16. CDR3 length: 18 residues. CDR3 nucleotides: TGTGCCTCCCGGGTCGGGGCTAGCGGGAGAAGCTCCTACAATGAGCAGTTCTTC. It is translated as CASRVGASGRSSYNEQFF.

V and J are TRBV6-5 and TRBJ1-5; D is possibly TRBD1 (5 bases). CDR1 and CDR2 from the germline V gene are MNHEY and SVGAGI. The V end lost 6 bases, the J end lost 9 bases, and 12 bases lay between the germline ends. The CDR3 extends over 12 amino acids. CDR3 sequence reads: CASSSPQGPQHF. CDR3 nucleotides: TGTGCCAGCAGCTCCCCCCAGGGGCCCCAGCATTTT.

The chain employs TRBV25-1 and TRBJ2-2; D is unresolved. V lost 1 base and J 1 base, leaving 10 bases between the germline ends. This CDR3 region has 16 residues. CDR1 MGHDK and CDR2 SYGVNS come from the germline V gene. The CDR3: CASSESVMVNTGELFF. In nucleotides, the CDR3 is TGTGCCAGCAGTGAATCGGTGATGGTGAACACCGGGGAGCTGTTTTTT.

This clone occurred once. CDR3 coding DNA: TGTGCCAGCAGCCCCTGGACTAGCGGGACGTCCTACGAGCAGTACTTC. Translated, it gives CASSPWTSGTSYEQYF. The rearrangement links TRBV11-3 to TRBJ2-7, with 12 bases aligning to TRBD2. V lost 5 bases, J lost 1 base, and 6 bases stayed unmatched. CDR1 is SGHNT, CDR2 YENEEA, per germline. This CDR3 has 16 residues.

J is TRBJ2-7 and V is TRBV2; 7 nucleotides match TRBD2. The germline V gene encodes CDR1 SNHLY and CDR2 FYNNEI. The CDR3 runs 14 residues. Trimming removed 6 bases from V and 3 bases from J; junction bases left unmatched: 8. This CDR3 reads CASRGGTLGYEQYF. CDR3 DNA sequence: TGTGCCAGCAGGGGGGGGACCCTCGGCTACGAGCAGTACTTC.

This clone showed up just a few times. This chain joins TRBV7-9 and TRBJ2-1, with D perhaps matching TRBD1 or TRBD2 (6 bases each). This CDR3 has 12 residues. Germline V gene data show CDR1 as SEHNR and CDR2 as FQNEAQ (reference sequence). Trimming left V 7 bases short and J 12 bases short, with 16 bases between. The CDR3 DNA is TGTGCCAGCACTCCCGGCCGGGGGCCGCAGTTCTTC. This codes for CASTPGRGPQFF.